A single T cell receptor beta chain is shown here with its context. Peripheral blood came from all dose cohorts at three timepoints. The entry originates in a study of OX40 agonist ivuxolimab in advanced cancers. Background on the study: Patients with hepatocellular carcinoma, melanoma, renal cell or head and neck cancer made up the dose-escalation patients.

With V trimmed by 6 bases and J by 4 bases, 5 bases remained unmatched. The CDR3 is 15 residues long. Germline assignment: CDR1 KGHSH and CDR2 LQKENI. The data were produced by immunoSEQ multiplex PCR, yet TCRdb's version contains in-frame clones alone and is incomplete. The sample carries around 100,000 clones, nearly 90% recorded once. The sequence came from an adult with an advanced solid tumor such as melanoma, head and neck, liver or kidney cancer. The chain links TRBV18 to TRBJ2-1, with 11 bases that match TRBD2. The specimen was CD4+ or CD8+ T cells sorted from blood, collected in a trial of the OX40 agonist ivuxolimab. The CDR3 DNA reads as TGTGCCAGCTCCCCAACTAGCGGGGGTTACAATGAGCAGTTCTTC. Residues: CASSPTSGGYNEQFF.